Shown below are 14 T cell receptor beta chains from a single sample sequenced in a study of T-cell reconstitution after alpha-beta-depleted transplantation in children. The TCRbeta library was prepared with unique molecular identifiers. In TCRdb, the PCR reads were re-called with MiXCR into one record per CDR3 protein. The sample lists about a million distinct CDR3 sequences; around 30% were seen once. This specimen was PBMCs, mostly from graft donor cells, taken 360 days after TCRalphabeta/CD19-depleted stem cell transplant. The receptors were sampled from a boy under two years old who had a stem cell transplant for SCID, so the T cells may come from the graft donor.

The chain joins TRBV12-3 or TRBV12-4 to TRBJ2-2; no firm D call. The CDR3 length is 14 residues. The CDR3 spells CAARRDLNTGELFF. For the CDR3, the DNA is TGTGCTGCAAGGAGAGATCTGAACACCGGGGAGCTGTTTTTT.

The rearrangement uses TRBV4-1 and TRBJ2-7; 7 bases match TRBD1. The CDR3 is made up of 15 amino acids. In germline, CDR1 is MGHRA, CDR2 YSYEKL. Trimming removed 6 bases from V and 3 bases from J; junction bases left unmatched: 11. The CDR3 reads CASSQPTGTVYEQYF. The CDR3 DNA sequence: TGCGCCAGCAGTCAACCTACCGGGACAGTCTACGAGCAGTACTTC.

The chain has TRBV6-1 and TRBJ2-1; TRBD2 aligns across 8 bases. Germline V CDR1 and CDR2: MNHNS, SASEGT. The CDR3 runs 17 residues. Losses at the gene ends were 6 bases for V and 10 bases for J; bases not matched to a gene: 20. The CDR3 spells CASSWVPGTRRSWEQFF. DNA of the CDR3: TGTGCCAGCAGCTGGGTACCGGGGACTAGAAGATCGTGGGAGCAGTTCTTC.

The V gene is TRBV11-2, the J gene TRBJ1-4; no reliable D call. CDR1 is SGHAT and CDR2 is FQNNGV in the germline V gene. V was clipped by 1 base and J by 7 bases, with 13 bases between them. CDR3 length: 15 residues. CDR3: CASSLVALASEKLFF. The CDR3 DNA sequence: TGTGCCAGCAGCTTAGTGGCCCTAGCAAGTGAAAAACTGTTTTTT. The whole variable domain, filled in from reference TRBV11-2 and TRBJ1-4, reads EAGVAQSPRYKIIEKRQSVAFWCNPISGHATLYWYQQILGQGPKLLIQFQNNGVVDDSQLPKDRFSAERLKGVDSTLKIQPAKLEDSAVYLCASSLVALASEKLFFGSGTQLSVL.

The rearrangement uses TRBV5-1 and TRBJ1-4; no firm D call. This CDR3 has 14 residues. Germline CDR1 SGHRS, CDR2 YFSETQ. V shed 5 bases and J shed 0 bases, with 8 bases lying between them. CDR3 sequence (DNA): TGCGCCAGCAGACCGGCTGCAACTAATGAAAAACTGTTTTTT. Amino acids: CASRPAATNEKLFF.

The CDR3 spells CASSFPTSGGETQYF. The CDR3 coding sequence is TGTGCCAGCAGCTTCCCGACTAGCGGGGGAGAGACCCAGTACTTC. V gene TRBV4-2 combines with J gene TRBJ2-5; 12 bases map to TRBD2. V lost 5 bases to trimming and J lost 4 bases; unmatched junction nucleotides: 5. This CDR3 is 15 amino acids long. Germline loops: CDR1 LGHNA, CDR2 YNFKEQ.

The J gene is TRBJ2-7, the V gene TRBV6-5, with D uncertain. Germline values: CDR1 MNHEY, CDR2 SVGAGI. Between the trimmed V and J ends, which lost 2 bases and 1 base, there was a span of 12 bases. The CDR3 runs 15 residues. CDR3 region: CASSYSVHESYEQYF. The DNA of the CDR3 is TGTGCCAGCAGTTACAGTGTGCACGAATCCTACGAGCAGTACTTC.

Concerning this clonotype: Likely a read error: the CDR3 ends without its conserved phenylalanine or tryptophan. The chain couples TRBV10-3 to TRBJ1-2; TRBD1 matches 8 bases. Unmatched junction bases numbered 2, after V lost 4 bases and J lost 4 bases. Germline-derived CDR1 and CDR2 are ENHRY and SYGVKD. The CDR3 covers 13 residues. The CDR3 DNA is TGTGCCATCAGTGTACAGGGGGTCTATGGCTACACCTCC. Protein product: CAISVQGVYGYTS.

This clonotype was detected a few times. The chain couples TRBV5-1 to TRBJ2-5; maybe TRBD2 (6 bases). Germline V lookup: CDR1 SGHRS, CDR2 YFSETQ. CDR3 length: 16 amino acids. The germline V and J ends were trimmed by 2 bases and 2 bases, with 16 bases remaining between them. The CDR3 is CASSFAAGLGQETQYF. CDR3 nucleotides: TGCGCCAGCAGCTTTGCGGCGGGGCTAGGACAAGAGACCCAGTACTTC.

This rearrangement joins TRBV18 to TRBJ1-1; 11 bases align to TRBD1. Unmatched junction bases numbered 8, after V lost 3 bases and J lost 5 bases. The CDR3 length is 16 residues. In germline, CDR1 is KGHSH, CDR2 LQKENI. This CDR3 reads CASSPGQGGRMTEAFF. CDR3 bases: TGTGCCAGCTCACCGGGACAGGGGGGTAGAATGACTGAAGCTTTCTTT. The entire variable domain, with the rest obtained from reference TRBV18 and TRBJ1-1, is as follows: NAGVMQNPRHLVRRRGQEARLRCSPMKGHSHVYWYRQLPEEGLKFMVYLQKENIIDESGMPKERFSAEFPKEGPSILRIQQVVRGDSAAYFCASSPGQGGRMTEAFFGQGTRLTVV.

This clonotype has more than one count but fewer than ten. The V gene is TRBV6-5, the J gene TRBJ2-1; D might be TRBD2 (7 bases). Germline CDR1 MNHEY, CDR2 SVGAGI. The CDR3 has 14 amino acids. V was pared by 3 bases and J by 9 bases, with 15 bases between. CDR3 region: CASSYEGGASEQFF. CDR3 in DNA: TGTGCCAGCAGTTATGAGGGGGGGGCCAGTGAGCAGTTCTTC.

The J gene is TRBJ2-7, the V gene TRBV11-2; 8 bases line up with TRBD1. The CDR3 runs to 15 residues. CDR1 and CDR2 (germline): SGHAT, FQNNGV. Germline trimming cut 4 bases from V and 1 base from J; bases unmatched to any gene: 6. CDR3 nucleotide sequence: TGTGCCAGCAGCTCACGGACAGGGAGATCCTACGAGCAGTACTTC. Encoded protein: CASSSRTGRSYEQYF.

This sequence joins TRBV12-3 or TRBV12-4 and TRBJ2-5, with 10 bases fitting TRBD1. V lost 5 bases to trimming and J lost 2 bases; unmatched junction nucleotides: 11. This CDR3 region has 17 residues. The DNA of the CDR3 is TGTGCCAGCAGTCCCGGGACAGGGGATAAGGTTCAAGAGACCCAGTACTTC. Its protein is CASSPGTGDKVQETQYF.

This clonotype has a handful of counts. This chain connects TRBV19 to TRBJ1-5, with D hard to call. Per the germline V gene, CDR1 is LNHDA and CDR2 is SQIVND (reference sequence). This CDR3 is built from 14 residues. Between the trimmed V and J ends, which lost 2 bases and 4 bases, there was a span of 9 bases. The DNA of the CDR3 is TGTGCCAGTAGTATATGGCAGGAGAATCAGCCCCAGCATTTT. This sequence encodes CASSIWQENQPQHF.